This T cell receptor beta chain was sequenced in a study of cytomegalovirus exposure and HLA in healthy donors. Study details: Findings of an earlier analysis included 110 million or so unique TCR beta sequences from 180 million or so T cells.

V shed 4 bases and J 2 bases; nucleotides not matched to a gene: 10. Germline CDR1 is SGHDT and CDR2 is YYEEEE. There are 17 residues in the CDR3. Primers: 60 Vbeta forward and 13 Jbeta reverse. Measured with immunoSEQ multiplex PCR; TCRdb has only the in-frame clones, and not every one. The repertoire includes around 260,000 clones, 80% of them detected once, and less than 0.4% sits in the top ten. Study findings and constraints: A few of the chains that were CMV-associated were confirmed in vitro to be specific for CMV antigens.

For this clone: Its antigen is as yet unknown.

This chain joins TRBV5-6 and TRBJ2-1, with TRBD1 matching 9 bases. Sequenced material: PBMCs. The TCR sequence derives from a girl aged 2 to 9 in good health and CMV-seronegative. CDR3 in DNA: TGTGCCAGCAGCCCGAACCCACGGGACAGGGCCTACAATGAGCAGTTCTTC. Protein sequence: CASSPNPRDRAYNEQFF.